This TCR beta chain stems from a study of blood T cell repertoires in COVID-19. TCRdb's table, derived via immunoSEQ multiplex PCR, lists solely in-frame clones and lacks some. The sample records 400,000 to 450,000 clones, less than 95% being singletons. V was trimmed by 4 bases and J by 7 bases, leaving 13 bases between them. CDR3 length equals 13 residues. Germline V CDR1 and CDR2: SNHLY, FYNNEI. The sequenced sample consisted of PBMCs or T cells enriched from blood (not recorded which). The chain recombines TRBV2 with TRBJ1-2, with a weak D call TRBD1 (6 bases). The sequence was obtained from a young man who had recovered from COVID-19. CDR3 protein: CASSAPGASGYTF. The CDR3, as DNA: TGTGCCAGCAGTGCGCCAGGGGCAAGTGGCTACACCTTC.